This TCR beta chain came from a study of blood T cells in healthy people across ages. Whole-study findings and limits: Among T cells, TCR beta diversity per million cells dropped roughly linearly as age rose.

The second PCR ran roughly 6 to 12 cycles with a sample-barcoded 5' primer and J-beta primers. Every cDNA molecule bore a tag from a template-switch adaptor containing 12 random nucleotides. TCRdb redid the calling of the 5' RACE reads with MiXCR, one entry per CDR3 protein. The table shows 650,000 to 1,000,000 distinct CDR3 sequences, with about 47% occurring only once. With regard to this clonotype: The target antigen is unknown.

The CDR3 extends over 15 amino acids. Per the germline V gene, CDR1 is DFQATT and CDR2 is SNEGSKA (reference sequence). Trimming left V 0 bases short and J 3 bases short, with 15 bases between. The sequencing sample was made of blood. The clonotype was recovered from an elderly man in good health. The genes are TRBV20-1 and TRBJ2-7; tentatively, D is TRBD2 (6 bases). In nucleotides, the CDR3 is TGCAGTGCTAGAGATGGAACTAGCCCTTTCTACGAGCAGTACTTC. It encodes CSARDGTSPFYEQYF.